The entry below gives a single T cell receptor beta chain sequence along with its context. Its antigen remains unknown. These data are taken from a study of shared clonotypes between healthy human individuals. Study-level background: Donors consisted of two women and a few men between 18 and 49. Study results and limitations: Only blood samples were collected, and tissue repertoires likely differ. The study generally estimated greater richness for naive than memory subsets.

Only in-frame clones appear in the TCRdb table, and some are missing; sequencing was by immunoSEQ multiplex PCR. Among 2 million to 3 million clones listed, roughly 93% were seen once. The CDR3 covers 18 residues. Germline-derived CDR1 and CDR2 are SGDLS and YYNGEE. V dropped 0 bases and J dropped 6; count of bases not matched to a gene: 12. The TCR comes from a man aged 18 to 35 in good health. Some clones in this sample may be carry-over from other donors' samples. Sequenced input: naive CD4+ T cells from PBMCs. Subset given: CD45RA+ positively selected. The chain combines TRBV9 with TRBJ2-3, with 11 nucleotides matching TRBD2. This chain's CDR3 is CASSVEGGTSGPFDTQYF. The CDR3 coding sequence is TGTGCCAGCAGCGTAGAGGGCGGGACTAGCGGACCGTTTGATACGCAGTATTTT.